This T cell receptor beta chain stems from a study of cytotoxic CD8 clonotypes in ibrutinib-treated CLL. This clone has a single count. The CDR3 covers 13 residues. V lost 4 bases to trimming and J lost 4 bases, with 9 bases between them. CDR1 and CDR2 from the germline V gene are WSHSY and SAAADI. Profiling relied on immunoSEQ multiplex PCR, and the TCRdb table lists in-frame clones only, not all of them. The sample records approximately 190,000 clones, about four fifths being singletons. The TCR originated in a human donor with chronic lymphocytic leukemia. The rearrangement uses TRBV10-2 and TRBJ2-3; D uncertain. This specimen was PBMCs, taken after 12 months of ibrutinib treatment. CDR3 sequence: CASSVGGADTQYF. The CDR3 DNA follows: TGCGCCAGCAGTGTAGGTGGCGCAGATACGCAGTATTTT.